Listed below are T cell receptor beta chains from one sample, sequenced in a study of shared T cell receptors in the human thymus. Profiling relied on immunoSEQ multiplex PCR, and the TCRdb table lists in-frame clones only, not all of them. This repertoire shows roughly 500,000 clones, approximately 80% found once; its top ten account for more than 0.01%. Separately, the same data were catalogued under a study of human thymus T cells.

The specimen was thymocytes. These receptors were collected from a boy younger than two with a congenital heart defect. Both conserved end residues are trimmed from each CDR3.

v_gene	j_gene	CDR3aa
TRBV29-1	TRBJ2-3	SVGSLKESTDTQY
TRBV5-4	TRBJ2-4	ASSLSSSGGGLAKNIQY
TRBV15	TRBJ1-5	ATRPTTGGHNQPQH
TRBV25-1	TRBJ2-7	ASSDPRWPHEQY
TRBV9	TRBJ2-7	ASSGEGSGRFYEQY
TRBV27	TRBJ2-7	ASSLDPAIAGVPYEQY
TRBV6-1	TRBJ2-1	ASRRTSGKVEQF
TRBV7-9	TRBJ1-2	ASTGEVGNYGYT
TRBV14	TRBJ1-1	ASSQDDWRAEAF
TRBV5-6	TRBJ2-2	ASSLSPQREISGELF
TRBV19	TRBJ1-1	ASSPRDRAKAF
TRBV2	TRBJ1-2	ASSELFRTGSGANYGYT
TRBV5-6	TRBJ1-1	ASSYPGQENEAF
TRBV4-2	TRBJ2-5	ASSQDLMETQY
TRBV6-5	TRBJ1-2	ASSLAVSNAGYT
TRBV7-4	TRBJ2-3	ASSGGSEGTDTQY
TRBV2	TRBJ2-7	ASSENLARGGPYEQY
TRBV11-3	TRBJ2-1	ASSVLAGSNEQF
TRBV27	TRBJ1-4	ASSPTGMYEKLF